This TCR beta chain emerged from a study of prognosis after radiotherapy for stage I lung cancer. Study context: Concurrent therapy with stereotactic body radiotherapy was given to no patient.

Study results and caveats: Following stereotactic body radiation therapy, patients who went on to develop distant metastases had lower Shannon entropy.

The V gene's germline CDR1 is PRHDT and CDR2 FYEKMQ (reference sequence). The length of the CDR3 is 15 residues. Trimming at V came to 5 bases and at J to 4 bases, leaving 9 bases not matched to a gene. Two-round multiplex PCR on genomic DNA was the method by which TCR beta CDR3 was amplified. Primers (each specific to one TRBV or TRBJ gene) were used in first-round PCR. TCRdb analysed the multiplex PCR reads with MiXCR anew, one entry per CDR3 protein. The repertoire holds around 29,000 distinct CDR3 sequences, with under 60% as singletons. Peripheral blood, in roughly 6-milliliter volumes, was drawn at each of two time points. In its sample, this clonotype was seen once. What it binds is not known.

This chain connects TRBV13 to TRBJ2-3, with 7 bases aligning to TRBD1. The specimen was PBMCs, collected before or after stereotactic body radiation therapy (not recorded which). The TCR comes from a donor of 50 years or more with non-small cell lung cancer. CDR3 coding DNA: TGTGCCAGCAGCAAAACAGGGGTCGGGGCAGATACGCAGTATTTT. Protein product: CASSKTGVGADTQYF. Full variable domain (outside the CDR3, taken from reference TRBV13 and TRBJ2-3): AAGVIQSPRHLIKEKRETATLKCYPIPRHDTVYWYQQGPGQDPQFLISFYEKMQSDKGSIPDRFSAQQFSDYHSELNMSSLELGDSALYFCASSKTGVGADTQYFGPGTRLTVL.